Listed here are 21 T cell receptor beta chains from one sample, sequenced in a study of blood T cell repertoires in COVID-19 (dated by TCRdb to 2019 to 2021). Libraries were made using the immunoSEQ multiplex PCR assay. TCRdb took this table from immuneACCESS and kept in-frame rearrangements with V and J called. Such tables lack part of the clones; where checked against another copy, unresolved V genes explain under half of the gap, and the rest is unexplained. Within this sample are 210,000 or so clones, with about 85% of them counted one time only. Clones ranked in the top ten supply 9.5% to 15% of the sample. What was sequenced was peripheral blood. The receptors derive from a woman aged 18-29 years who had recovered from COVID-19.

This chain links TRBV7-3 with TRBJ1-1; 10 nucleotides match TRBD1. J lost 5 bases, V lost 3 bases, and 6 bases had no gene match. The CDR3 is 15 residues long. Germline V lookup: CDR1 SGHTA, CDR2 FQGTGA. CDR3: CASSFLGQGGTEAFF. The CDR3 DNA is TGTGCCAGCAGCTTTCTCGGACAGGGGGGTACTGAAGCTTTCTTT.

The chain links TRBV30 to TRBJ2-1, with TRBD2 matching over 10 bases. CDR1 is GTSNPN and CDR2 is SVGIG in the germline V gene (reference sequence). The CDR3 covers 14 residues. V dropped 5 bases and J dropped 4; count of bases not matched to a gene: 5. In nucleotides, the CDR3 is TGTGCCTGGGAAGCGGGAGGGCTTTACAATGAGCAGTTCTTC. It encodes CAWEAGGLYNEQFF. The full variable domain, rest sourced from reference TRBV30 and TRBJ2-1, is SQTIHQWPATLVQPVGSPLSLECTVEGTSNPNLYWYRQAAGRGLQLLFYSVGIGQISSEVPQNLSASRPQDRQFILSSKKLLLSDSGFYLCAWEAGGLYNEQFFGPGTRLTVL.

This chain connects TRBV3-1 (or the pseudogene TRBV3-2) to TRBJ2-1; D gene uncertain. Deletions cut 7 bases from V and 3 bases from J, with 16 bases between. This CDR3 is 15 amino acids long. CDR1 is LGHDT and CDR2 is YNNKEL in the germline V gene (reference sequence). The CDR3 sequence: CASNTKDINYNEQFF. CDR3 DNA: TGTGCCAGCAACACTAAAGATATTAACTACAATGAGCAGTTCTTC.

V usage is TRBV5-6 and J usage is TRBJ2-1, with 8 bases lining up with TRBD1. This CDR3 is built from 14 residues. Losses at the gene ends were 2 bases for V and 10 bases for J; bases not matched to a gene: 8. CDR1 SGHDT and CDR2 YYEEEE come from the germline V gene. CDR3: CASSFGQGTLEQFF. Written as DNA, the CDR3 is TGTGCCAGCAGCTTCGGACAGGGTACCCTGGAGCAGTTCTTC.

This clone appeared a few times. This chain uses TRBV20-1 with TRBJ2-3; D remains ambiguous. This CDR3 has 11 amino acids. Between the trimmed V and J ends, which lost 0 bases and 6 bases, there was a span of 4 bases. Germline assignment: CDR1 DFQATT and CDR2 SNEGSKA (reference sequence). In nucleotides, the CDR3 is TGCAGTGCTAGAGATCATGATACGCAGTATTTT. This gives the protein CSARDHDTQYF.

The chain joins TRBV5-8 to TRBJ2-3, with TRBD1 matching 8 bases. This CDR3 contains 15 residues. V lost 4 bases to trimming and J lost 2 bases; unmatched junction nucleotides: 6. From germline, CDR1 is SGHTS and CDR2 YDEGEE. CDR3 loop: CASSPTGAPTDTQYF. CDR3 sequence (DNA): TGTGCCAGCAGCCCGACAGGGGCCCCCACAGATACGCAGTATTTT.

This clone showed up just once. The genes are TRBV30 and TRBJ2-7; 7 bases map to TRBD1. Germline-derived CDR1 and CDR2 are GTSNPN and SVGIG (reference sequence). V shed 2 bases and J 1 base; nucleotides not matched to a gene: 8. This CDR3 region has 15 residues. The chain's CDR3 is CAWSKPGQRSYEQYF. CDR3 bases: TGTGCCTGGAGTAAACCGGGACAGAGGTCCTACGAGCAGTACTTC. Complete variable domain (other parts from reference TRBV30 and TRBJ2-7): SQTIHQWPATLVQPVGSPLSLECTVEGTSNPNLYWYRQAAGRGLQLLFYSVGIGQISSEVPQNLSASRPQDRQFILSSKKLLLSDSGFYLCAWSKPGQRSYEQYFGPGTRLTVT.

The rearrangement joins TRBV19 to TRBJ1-1, with no clear D. Germline CDR1 and CDR2: LNHDA and SQIVND (reference sequence). This CDR3 contains 14 residues. Trimming left V 3 bases short and J 6 bases short, with 14 bases between. This CDR3 is CASSIGSPPAEAFF. CDR3 sequence (DNA): TGTGCCAGTAGTATTGGCTCCCCACCCGCTGAAGCTTTCTTT.

This clone came up a few times. V gene TRBV24-1 combines with J gene TRBJ1-6, with TRBD1 matching 9 bases. The germline V gene has CDR1 KGHDR and CDR2 SFDVKD. This CDR3 is built from 11 residues. V lost 11 bases to trimming and J lost 16 bases; unmatched junction nucleotides: 8. The CDR3 loop reads CARQGVGGLHF. DNA for the CDR3: TGTGCCAGACAGGGGGTAGGTGGTCTCCACTTT.

The V and J genes are TRBV29-1 and TRBJ2-5; the match to TRBD2 covers 14 bases. Germline CDR1 is SQVTM and CDR2 is ANQGSEA. The V segment lost 0 bases and the J segment 4 bases; nucleotides outside the gene matches: 7. This CDR3 is 17 amino acids long. CDR3 amino acids: CSVEDGGTSGRLETQYF. The CDR3 region has the DNA TGCAGCGTTGAAGACGGGGGGACTAGCGGGAGACTAGAGACCCAGTACTTC.

This chain uses TRBV7-9 with TRBJ1-1, with D uncertain. The CDR3 is 14 amino acids. Trimming stripped 0 bases from V and 0 bases from J, with 5 bases between. Germline V gene sequence: CDR1 SEHNR, CDR2 FQNEAQ (reference sequence). This CDR3 reads CASSLARVNTEAFF. CDR3 sequence (DNA): TGTGCCAGCAGCTTAGCGAGGGTGAACACTGAAGCTTTCTTT. The whole variable domain, filled in from reference TRBV7-9 and TRBJ1-1, reads DTGVSQNPRHKITKRGQNVTFRCDPISEHNRLYWYRQTLGQGPEFLTYFQNEAQLEKSRLLSDRFSAERPKGSFSTLEIQRTEQGDSAMYLCASSLARVNTEAFFGQGTRLTVV.

This chain links TRBV6-2 or TRBV6-3 with TRBJ2-1; perhaps TRBD1 as D (5 bases). Germline V CDR1 and CDR2: MNHEY, SVGEGT. The V gene lost 2 bases and the J gene lost 0 bases, with 20 bases spanning the gap. The CDR3 extends over 19 amino acids. CDR3 loop: CASSYRAPDSADSYNEQFF. DNA for the CDR3: TGTGCCAGCAGTTACCGGGCCCCCGACAGCGCCGACTCCTACAATGAGCAGTTCTTC.

The chain recombines TRBV19 with TRBJ2-1; 9 nucleotides agree with TRBD2. The CDR3 is made up of 14 amino acids. Germline values: CDR1 LNHDA, CDR2 SQIVND (reference sequence). The trim removed 7 bases at V and 5 bases at J, leaving 6 bases unmatched. As DNA, the CDR3 is TGTGCCAGTAAGACTAGCGGAGTAGACAATGAGCAGTTCTTC. Protein sequence: CASKTSGVDNEQFF.

This clone occurred a few times. The rearrangement uses TRBV7-3 and TRBJ1-5; 8 positions match TRBD1. The V and J ends lost 4 bases and 2 bases, in that order; junction bases with no gene match: 16. The CDR3 spans 19 residues. Germline-derived CDR1 and CDR2 are SGHTA and FQGTGA. The CDR3 reads CASSSGQGRGGYGNQPQHF. CDR3 in DNA: TGTGCCAGCAGCTCTGGACAGGGAAGGGGTGGGTATGGCAATCAGCCCCAGCATTTT.

V gene TRBV5-1 combines with J gene TRBJ2-5, with 11 bases matching TRBD1. The CDR3 sequence is 16 residues long. Germline values: CDR1 SGHRS, CDR2 YFSETQ. The trim removed 4 bases at V and 4 bases at J, leaving 9 bases unmatched. CDR3 residues: CASSGTGTGGLETQYF. Written as DNA, the CDR3 is TGCGCCAGCAGCGGAACCGGGACAGGGGGGTTAGAGACCCAGTACTTC.

This CDR3 is CASSLGGSGTSEYEQYF. As DNA, the CDR3 is TGTGCCAGCAGCCTGGGGGGTAGCGGGACATCCGAATACGAGCAGTACTTC. This rearrangement joins TRBV7-8 to TRBJ2-7; TRBD2 matches 8 bases. The V segment lost 5 bases and the J segment 4 bases; nucleotides outside the gene matches: 16. CDR3 size: 17 residues. Germline CDR1 SGHVS, CDR2 FQNEAQ.

The chain employs TRBV30 and TRBJ1-3; 8 nucleotides line up with TRBD1. V was pared by 3 bases and J by 0 bases, with 1 base of the junction left unmatched. The CDR3 covers 14 residues. Germline V gene lookup returns CDR1 GTSNPN and CDR2 SVGIG (reference sequence). CDR3 DNA sequence: TGTGCCTGGAGCGGACAGGGCTCTGGAAACACCATATATTTT. Translated: CAWSGQGSGNTIYF.

This clone was counted a single time. The CDR3 loop reads CASSLNPGGKYGYTF. The CDR3 nucleotides read TGCGCCAGCAGCTTGAACCCGGGGGGAAAGTATGGCTACACCTTC. The chain employs TRBV5-1 and TRBJ1-2; tentatively, D is TRBD1 (5 bases). Deletions cut 1 base from V and 5 bases from J, with 15 bases between. Germline CDR1 SGHRS, CDR2 YFSETQ. The CDR3 extends over 15 amino acids.

The CDR3 sequence: CASSHRGLAGITDTQYF. The CDR3 bases are TGCGCCAGCAGCCACCGCGGACTAGCGGGGATCACAGATACGCAGTATTTT. This chain connects TRBV4-3 to TRBJ2-3; 12 nucleotides match TRBD2. The ends lost 3 bases at V and 2 bases at J; junction bases unmatched: 6. The length of the CDR3 is 17 residues. In germline, CDR1 is LGHNA, CDR2 YSLEER.

This chain joins TRBV19 and TRBJ1-1; tentatively, D is TRBD1 (6 bases). V shed 4 bases and J shed 2 bases, with 11 bases lying between them. Germline CDR1 is LNHDA and CDR2 is SQIVND (reference sequence). The length of the CDR3 is 14 residues. CDR3 protein: CASSRGPGNTEAFF. The CDR3 DNA reads as TGTGCCAGTAGTAGGGGGCCGGGTAACACTGAAGCTTTCTTT.

The chain is built from TRBV6-6 and TRBJ1-5, with D unresolved. Trimming removed 0 bases at V and 10 bases at J, with 16 bases between. Germline CDR1 MNHNY, CDR2 SVGAGI (reference sequence). The CDR3 extends over 15 amino acids. CDR3: CASSYSTGEKGPQHF. CDR3 DNA: TGTGCCAGCAGTTACTCGACTGGGGAGAAAGGCCCCCAGCATTTT.